A single sample gave rise to the 28 T cell receptor beta chains below, sequenced in a study of T cell clusters in autoimmune cytopenias. TRB rearrangements were amplified by touch-down multiplex PCR with mixed TRB-A/B primers. TCRdb reanalyzed the multiplex PCR reads, giving one entry per CDR3 protein sequence and no DNA. In all, the sample yields under 8,000 distinct CDR3 sequences. About 37,500 genome equivalents of blood DNA were amplified for TRB. The sample was also linked to a second study, of T cell repertoires in aging, cancer and after chemotherapy.

Specimen: peripheral blood. These receptor sequences come from a human donor in good health.

The chain combines TRBV12-3 or TRBV12-4 with TRBJ1-4; the TCRdb D gene call, TRBD1, has no DNA to confirm it. The CDR3 is made up of 14 amino acids. CDR3 in amino acids: CASRQGSNNEKLFF.

In terms of frequency, this clonotype is medium-sized. The chain uses TRBV29-1 and TRBJ2-3; TCRdb's D gene call, TRBD2, goes unchecked for lack of DNA. The CDR3 totals 17 residues. From germline, CDR1 is SQVTM and CDR2 ANQGSEA. The CDR3 protein is CSVDGVGLAGSTDTQYF.

V and J are TRBV6-6 and TRBJ1-5. This CDR3 is 13 amino acids long. Germline V gene lookup returns CDR1 MNHNY and CDR2 SVGAGI (reference sequence). CDR3 amino acids: CASSSRGGQPQHF.

The chain links TRBV19 to TRBJ1-1. This CDR3 has 14 amino acids. Germline V lookup: CDR1 LNHDA, CDR2 SQIVND (reference sequence). Here the CDR3 reads CASSPVTVNTEAFF. Looking up the rest from reference TRBV19 and TRBJ1-1 gives the full variable domain: DGGITQSPKYLFRKEGQNVTLSCEQNLNHDAMYWYRQDPGQGLRLIYYSQIVNDFQKGDIAEGYSVSREKKESFPLTVTSAQKNPTAFYLCASSPVTVNTEAFFGQGTRLTVV.

The chain employs TRBV5-6 and TRBJ1-3. The CDR3 contains 14 residues. Germline loops: CDR1 SGHDT, CDR2 YYEEEE. The CDR3 spells CASSLSGFGNTIYF.

The J gene is TRBJ1-5, the V gene TRBV12-3 or TRBV12-4; TCRdb lists TRBD1, though no DNA is available to test this call. This CDR3 spans 14 amino acids. CDR3 sequence: CASSEEGSNQPQHF.

The rearrangement links TRBV6-5 to TRBJ2-3; the D gene TCRdb calls, TRBD1, cannot be checked with no DNA. Germline V gene data show CDR1 as MNHEY and CDR2 as SVGAGI. This CDR3 has 16 amino acids. CDR3 sequence reads: CASSTSGQGTGDTQYF.

V is TRBV6-2 or TRBV6-3 and J is TRBJ1-2; lacking DNA, the TRBD1 call made by TCRdb goes unchecked. This CDR3 has 13 amino acids. Germline loops: CDR1 MNHEY, CDR2 SVGEGT. CDR3 amino acids: CASKLGQQYGYTF.

This rearrangement joins TRBV6-2 or TRBV6-3 to TRBJ1-2. This CDR3 spans 13 amino acids. Germline CDR1 and CDR2: MNHEY and SVGEGT. CDR3: CASSAGRGYGYTF.

This clonotype is classed as medium-sized (0.01 to 0.1%) by frequency. The V and J genes are TRBV19 and TRBJ1-6; TCRdb's D call, TRBD1, is unchecked because there is no DNA. Germline-derived CDR1 and CDR2 are LNHDA and SQIVND (reference sequence). This CDR3 has 16 residues. The CDR3 protein is CASSLTGITYNSPLHF.

This clonotype is called medium-sized (0.01 to 0.1%) based on its frequency. The chain joins TRBV19 to TRBJ1-1; as DNA is missing, the TRBD1 call by TCRdb cannot be tested. This CDR3 comprises 14 residues. Germline V CDR1 and CDR2: LNHDA, SQIVND (reference sequence). The CDR3 sequence: CASRDRGENTEAFF.

The chain employs TRBV20-1 and TRBJ1-5; TCRdb outputs TRBD1, but without DNA this stays unchecked. The length of the CDR3 is 13 residues. Germline assignment: CDR1 DFQATT and CDR2 SNEGSKA (reference sequence). CDR3 loop: CSAQRGAFQPQHF.

This chain connects TRBV12-3 or TRBV12-4 to TRBJ1-1; the D gene TCRdb calls, TRBD1, cannot be checked with no DNA. The CDR3 totals 14 residues. CDR3 protein: CASSLLAPNTEAFF.

This clonotype is labeled medium-sized based on frequency. This chain joins TRBV5-6 and TRBJ2-1; TCRdb's D call of TRBD2 is untestable without DNA. The CDR3 totals 16 residues. Germline V lookup: CDR1 SGHDT, CDR2 YYEEEE. The CDR3 region is CASSLERGGDYNEQFF.

This chain connects TRBV7-6 to TRBJ1-5; TCRdb indicates TRBD1, and absent DNA this call remains unverified. CDR3 length: 14 amino acids. CDR1 is SGHVS, CDR2 FNYEAQ, per germline. The CDR3 spells CASSPGQGYQPQHF.

The chain couples TRBV15 to TRBJ1-4. CDR3 length equals 14 residues. The germline V gene encodes CDR1 LNHNV and CDR2 YYDKDF (reference sequence). The CDR3 sequence is CATSRERVFEKLFF.

According to its frequency, this clonotype is medium-sized. V usage is TRBV27 and J usage is TRBJ2-2; TCRdb names TRBD2, which stays unverified in the absence of DNA. Per germline, CDR1 MNHEY and CDR2 SMNVEV (reference sequence). The CDR3 consists of 14 residues. The CDR3 protein is CASSQRLAIGELFF.

This clonotype is medium-sized (0.01 to 0.1%) by frequency. The rearrangement joins TRBV6-2 or TRBV6-3 to TRBJ2-5. The germline CDR1 and CDR2 sequences are MNHEY and SVGEGT. The CDR3 is 12 amino acids. CDR3 residues: CASSYWQETQYF.

This clonotype is labeled medium-sized based on frequency. V and J are TRBV5-6 and TRBJ2-3; TCRdb designates TRBD1, a call that cannot be tested without DNA. The length of the CDR3 is 13 residues. The germline V gene encodes CDR1 SGHDT and CDR2 YYEEEE. This chain's CDR3 is CASFLQGSDTQYF.

The chain carries TRBV15 and TRBJ2-3; TCRdb selects TRBD1, and the lack of DNA leaves this call unchecked. Germline V gene sequence: CDR1 LNHNV, CDR2 YYDKDF (reference sequence). The CDR3 spans 13 residues. CDR3 loop: CATSRGGPDTQYF.

CDR3: CASSHGTLVKLFF. The chain employs TRBV12-3 or TRBV12-4 and TRBJ1-4. CDR3 length: 13 amino acids.

The V and J genes are TRBV6-5 and TRBJ1-5; TCRdb's D call of TRBD1 is untestable without DNA. The CDR3 loop spans 15 amino acids. Germline-derived CDR1 and CDR2 are MNHEY and SVGAGI. The CDR3 reads CASSYSVGNNQPQHF.

The chain joins TRBV12-3 or TRBV12-4 to TRBJ2-5; the D call from TCRdb, TRBD2, cannot be confirmed without DNA. The CDR3 is 17 residues long. CDR3 amino acids: CASSFISGGVLQETQYF.

The V call is TRBV6-1, the J call TRBJ1-5. Germline V lookup: CDR1 MNHNS, CDR2 SASEGT. The CDR3 extends over 15 amino acids. CDR3: CASSEAGWGNQPQHF.

The CDR3 loop reads CASKFGVRDRVNEQFF. The gene calls are TRBV6-1 and TRBJ2-1; there is no DNA to check the TCRdb D call of TRBD1. This CDR3 region has 16 residues. CDR1 MNHNS and CDR2 SASEGT come from the germline V gene.

This clonotype counts as medium-sized by frequency. The CDR3 sequence: CASGWLYNEQFF. V and J are TRBV6-5 and TRBJ2-1. Per the germline V gene, CDR1 is MNHEY and CDR2 is SVGAGI. The CDR3 length is 12 residues.

The chain couples TRBV19 to TRBJ1-1. The CDR3 consists of 13 residues. Germline values: CDR1 LNHDA, CDR2 SQIVND (reference sequence). CDR3: CASLNRANTEAFF.

The V and J genes are TRBV6-2 or TRBV6-3 and TRBJ2-7; TCRdb lists TRBD2, though no DNA is available to test this call. The length of the CDR3 is 15 residues. From germline, CDR1 is MNHEY and CDR2 SVGEGT. The CDR3 loop reads CASSSLLPPFYEQYF.